The 22 T cell receptor beta chains reported below all come from one sample, sequenced in a study of identifying expanded T cells in peripheral blood. Repertoires were generated with immunoSEQ multiplex PCR, while TCRdb's copy carries only in-frame clones and drops some. The sample consists of 75,000 to 90,000 clones, over 85% of them appearing once. The material sequenced was blood. These receptors all stem from a person aged 18-70 years in good health.

This rearrangement joins TRBV6-6 to TRBJ1-5; the D is unclear. Trimming removed 6 bases at V and 2 bases at J, with 11 bases between. The CDR3 covers 14 residues. Germline CDR1 is MNHNY and CDR2 is SVGAGI (reference sequence). This CDR3 is CASSPSWGNQPQHF. DNA of the CDR3: TGTGCCAGCAGCCCGAGTTGGGGCAATCAGCCCCAGCATTTT.

V is TRBV5-1 and J is TRBJ2-3; D might be TRBD2 (7 bases). Trimming shortened V by 3 bases and J by 7 bases, and 18 bases separated the two germline ends. The germline gives CDR1 SGHRS, CDR2 YFSETQ. The CDR3 runs 15 residues. The CDR3 nucleotides read TGCGCCAGCAGCTCAGGGGCTAGCGGATATTATACGCAGTATTTT. It specifies CASSSGASGYYTQYF.

This chain connects TRBV9 to TRBJ2-3; the match to TRBD2 covers 7 bases. Germline values: CDR1 SGDLS, CDR2 YYNGEE. The CDR3 is 16 amino acids. The V gene end was trimmed by 1 base and the J gene end by 6 bases; junction bases not matched to a gene: 11. The CDR3 here is CASSVSGTPWGDTQYF. CDR3 nucleotides: TGTGCCAGCAGCGTAAGCGGGACCCCTTGGGGGGATACGCAGTATTTT. Variable domain in full (rest from reference TRBV9 and TRBJ2-3): DSGVTQTPKHLITATGQRVTLRCSPRSGDLSVYWYQQSLDQGLQFLIQYYNGEERAKGNILERFSAQQFPDLHSELNLSSLELGDSALYFCASSVSGTPWGDTQYFGPGTRLTVL.

The rearrangement joins TRBV7-2 to TRBJ2-1, with 8 bases lining up with TRBD2. Germline trimming cut 5 bases from V and 6 bases from J; bases unmatched to any gene: 9. The CDR3 runs to 15 residues. CDR1 SGHTA and CDR2 FQGNSA come from the germline V gene. Written as DNA, the CDR3 is TGTGCCAGCAGCCTAGAGTTAGCGGGGTTCAATGAGCAGTTCTTC. Encoded protein: CASSLELAGFNEQFF.

CDR3 protein: CASSPWDRGDGYTF. In DNA, the CDR3 is TGTGCCAGCAGCCCGTGGGACAGGGGGGACGGCTACACCTTC. This rearrangement joins TRBV9 to TRBJ1-2; 11 nucleotides align to TRBD1. Germline V gene lookup returns CDR1 SGDLS and CDR2 YYNGEE. V shed 4 bases, J shed 8 bases, and the junction held 7 bases outside the gene matches. The CDR3 runs to 14 residues. The full variable domain, in which reference TRBV9 and TRBJ1-2 provide the parts outside the CDR3, is DSGVTQTPKHLITATGQRVTLRCSPRSGDLSVYWYQQSLDQGLQFLIQYYNGEERAKGNILERFSAQQFPDLHSELNLSSLELGDSALYFCASSPWDRGDGYTFGSGTRLTVV.

This clone was found once. J is TRBJ1-2 and V is TRBV5-1, with D perhaps TRBD1 (5 bases). V was trimmed by 4 bases and J by 3 bases, leaving 10 bases between them. CDR1 and CDR2 from the germline V gene are SGHRS and YFSETQ. The CDR3 runs to 13 residues. The CDR3 is CASSLAGDYGYTF. The CDR3, as DNA: TGCGCCAGCAGCCTGGCGGGGGACTATGGCTACACCTTC.

This chain connects TRBV2 to TRBJ2-6; the D gene is possibly TRBD1 (6 bases). V was clipped by 6 bases and J by 0 bases, with 21 bases between them. This CDR3 comprises 19 residues. Per germline, CDR1 SNHLY and CDR2 FYNNEI. The CDR3 region has the DNA TGTGCCAGCAGGTTTGAGGTGGACAGATATTTCTCTGGGGCCAACGTCCTGACTTTC. Its protein is CASRFEVDRYFSGANVLTF.

This clone came up once. The V call is TRBV7-2, the J call TRBJ2-7; 7 nucleotides line up with TRBD2. Germline CDR1 and CDR2: SGHTA and FQGNSA. Germline trimming cut 5 bases from V and 7 bases from J; bases unmatched to any gene: 17. The length of the CDR3 is 16 residues. As DNA, the CDR3 is TGTGCCAGCAGCAAAGAAGAGGGAGGGAGAGCGCGGGAGCAGTACTTC. It encodes CASSKEEGGRAREQYF.

There are a few counts of this clone. V gene TRBV6-1 combines with J gene TRBJ2-7; 8 bases are shared with TRBD1. CDR1 is MNHNS and CDR2 is SASEGT in the germline V gene. The junction had 10 bases not matched to a gene; V was cut back by 0 bases and J by 6 bases. The length of the CDR3 is 16 residues. The CDR3 reads CASSEAQDRAGSEQYF. The CDR3, as DNA: TGTGCCAGCAGTGAAGCCCAGGACAGGGCGGGCTCCGAGCAGTACTTC.

The chain combines TRBV7-3 with TRBJ2-2; D is ambiguous. The V end was cut by 3 bases, the J end by 0 bases, with 5 bases between. The CDR3 has 14 amino acids. Germline assignment: CDR1 SGHTA and CDR2 FQGTGA. CDR3 protein: CASSFGPNTGELFF. DNA of the CDR3: TGTGCCAGCAGCTTTGGCCCGAACACCGGGGAGCTGTTTTTT.

J is TRBJ1-5 and V is TRBV5-1, with D tentatively TRBD1 (6 bases). This CDR3 comprises 16 residues. Germline loops: CDR1 SGHRS, CDR2 YFSETQ. Trimming took 4 bases from V and 3 from J, leaving 17 bases between them. CDR3 nucleotides: TGCGCCAGCAGCCCGGGGGCTGGGGCGGACAATCAGCCCCAGCATTTT. It codes for CASSPGAGADNQPQHF.

The J gene is TRBJ2-7, the V gene TRBV12-5; D gene uncertain. The ends were cut back, 0 bases at V and 3 bases at J, with 15 bases in the middle. The CDR3 loop spans 16 amino acids. Germline lookup yields CDR1 LGHNT and CDR2 FRNRAP. In DNA form, the CDR3 reads TGTGCTAGTGGTTTGGTCCCCCAGGTCGACCTCTACGAGCAGTACTTC. Amino acids: CASGLVPQVDLYEQYF.

The V call is TRBV5-1, the J call TRBJ2-1; D gene ambiguous. Trimming pared 5 bases from V and 2 bases from J, leaving 8 bases between. CDR3 length: 13 amino acids. Germline V lookup: CDR1 SGHRS, CDR2 YFSETQ. CDR3 sequence: CASSRAPYNEQFF. Written as DNA, the CDR3 is TGCGCCAGCAGTAGGGCCCCCTACAATGAGCAGTTCTTC.

This clone was observed once. V and J are TRBV11-3 and TRBJ2-1, with 10 bases aligning to TRBD2. The CDR3 loop spans 13 amino acids. Germline V gives CDR1 SGHNT, CDR2 YENEEA. J lost 9 bases, V lost 10 bases, and 9 bases had no gene match. Here the CDR3 reads CATGRGTSVEQFF. In DNA, the CDR3 is TGTGCCACCGGACGGGGGACTAGCGTTGAGCAGTTCTTC.

This chain connects TRBV6-5 to TRBJ2-7, with D uncertain. Per germline, CDR1 MNHEY and CDR2 SVGAGI. V lost 8 bases and J 2 bases, leaving 13 bases between the germline ends. CDR3 size: 13 residues. The CDR3 is CASSKSYAYEQYF. CDR3 in DNA: TGTGCCAGCTCAAAGTCGTACGCCTACGAGCAGTACTTC.

V is TRBV7-2 and J is TRBJ2-5, with TRBD1 as a possible D gene (5 bases). Germline V lookup: CDR1 SGHTA, CDR2 FQGNSA. The CDR3 loop spans 13 amino acids. Trimming took off 7 bases at V and 0 bases at J, with 9 bases between the two ends. In DNA form, the CDR3 reads TGTGCCAGCACCGAGACAGACCAAGAGACCCAGTACTTC. Amino acids: CASTETDQETQYF. Looking up the rest from reference TRBV7-2 and TRBJ2-5 gives the full variable domain: GAGVSQSPSNKVTEKGKDVELRCDPISGHTALYWYRQSLGQGLEFLIYFQGNSAPDKSGLPSDRFSAERTGGSVSTLTIQRTQQEDSAVYLCASTETDQETQYFGPGTRLLVL.

The chain carries TRBV5-1 and TRBJ2-1, with 8 bases fitting TRBD2. CDR1 SGHRS and CDR2 YFSETQ come from the germline V gene. The trim removed 0 bases at V and 7 bases at J, leaving 15 bases unmatched. CDR3 length equals 18 residues. The CDR3 loop reads CASSLVRHGSGSANEQFF. Written as DNA, the CDR3 is TGCGCCAGCAGCTTGGTCCGACATGGCAGCGGGAGTGCGAATGAGCAGTTCTTC.

The gene calls are TRBV5-1 and TRBJ1-6, with D perhaps matching TRBD1 (6 bases). Germline CDR1 SGHRS, CDR2 YFSETQ. The CDR3 covers 15 residues. Trimming pared 3 bases from V and 0 bases from J, leaving 7 bases between. The CDR3 sequence is CASSWDTSYNSPLHF. CDR3 bases: TGCGCCAGCAGCTGGGACACCTCCTATAATTCACCCCTCCACTTT.

The chain couples TRBV19 to TRBJ2-7, with D possibly matching TRBD1 (5 bases). V was shortened by 0 bases and J by 3 bases, with 6 bases between the two germline ends. Per germline, CDR1 LNHDA and CDR2 SQIVND (reference sequence). CDR3 length: 13 amino acids. The CDR3 bases are TGTGCCAGTAGTATAGATACAGGCTACGAGCAGTACTTC. Its protein product is CASSIDTGYEQYF.

V is TRBV6-1 and J is TRBJ2-7, with unresolved D. V was shortened by 2 bases and J by 2 bases, with 7 bases between the two germline ends. The CDR3 totals 13 residues. CDR1 and CDR2 from the germline V gene are MNHNS and SASEGT. The CDR3 sequence is CASSEIGPYEQYF. CDR3 in DNA: TGTGCCAGCAGTGAAATTGGGCCCTACGAGCAGTACTTC.

There are a few counts of this clone. This rearrangement joins TRBV10-2 to TRBJ1-5; D is undetermined. With 0 bases removed from V and 3 bases from J, the gap between germline ends came to 6 bases. The germline gives CDR1 WSHSY, CDR2 SAAADI. This CDR3 has 14 amino acids. In DNA form, the CDR3 reads TGCGCCAGCAGTGAGTCGAACAACAATCAGCCCCAGCATTTT. Translating it yields CASSESNNNQPQHF.

The chain carries TRBV29-1 and TRBJ1-4; D is unresolved. The CDR3 runs to 11 residues. CDR1 is SQVTM and CDR2 is ANQGSEA in the germline V gene. V lost 4 bases to trimming and J lost 5 bases, with 5 bases between them. The CDR3 nucleotides read TGCAGCGTTGTTGAGAATGAAAAACTGTTTTTT. It codes for CSVVENEKLFF.